This T cell receptor (beta chain) appears in the sequencing data of a study of neurological immune-mediated disorders. Study overall: The study included about 35 multiple sclerosis patients, about 30 relapsing-remitting and 3 secondary progressive. General study results and limits: Among 34 multiple sclerosis patients, phylogenetic grouping put the repertoires of 18 into a single related-CDR3 cluster, a possible signature. TCR-beta repertoires seemed private in all groups, with no expanded CDR3 amino acid sequences shared.

At least ten counts were recorded for this clonotype. Its target is not known. Germline V lookup: CDR1 SNHLY, CDR2 FYNNEI. This CDR3 is 14 amino acids long. With 5 bases clipped from V and 6 bases from J, the junction kept 5 bases outside the gene matches. 5'RACE generated cDNA with 10-nucleotide random UMIs. TCRdb re-derived calls from the 5' RACE reads in MiXCR, one entry per CDR3 protein. Of 50,000 or so distinct CDR3 sequences in the sample, around 4% were seen once. V gene TRBV2 combines with J gene TRBJ1-5; 9 bases line up with TRBD1. The TCR was taken from a man younger than 45 with multiple sclerosis. Material for sequencing was PBMCs. The CDR3 protein is CASSQGQGGQPQHF. The CDR3 DNA follows: TGTGCCAGCAGTCAGGGACAGGGTGGTCAGCCCCAGCATTTT.